The rows below give T cell receptor beta chains drawn from one sample of a study of blood T cell repertoires in COVID-19. Libraries were prepared by immunoSEQ multiplex PCR; TCRdb keeps only in-frame clonotypes and omits some of them. The table has 120,000 or so clones, around 85% seen once. The source material was peripheral blood. These receptors were collected from a young man with COVID-19, enrolled during active disease. Both conserved end residues are part of each CDR3. The D gene is left open where the match is weak. Clone size is shown for a subset of rows, as once, few, many or a class of expanded clone.

D gene: TRBD1; clone size: NA; CDR3 length: 16; J gene: TRBJ1-2; V gene: TRBV19; CDR3 DNA: TGTGCCACTTATGCCGGGACAGGGGGCGCGGACTATGGCTACACCTTC; CDR3 protein: CATYAGTGGADYGYTF
D gene: NA; clone size: NA; CDR3 length: 12; J gene: TRBJ1-5; V gene: TRBV12-3/TRBV12-4; CDR3 DNA: TGTGCCAGCAGTTTGGGAGATCAGCCCCAGCATTTT; CDR3 protein: CASSLGDQPQHF
D gene: NA; clone size: NA; CDR3 length: 14; J gene: TRBJ2-1; V gene: TRBV3-1/TRBV3-2; CDR3 DNA: TGTGCCAGCAGCCACGGACTAGGGACAAATGAGCAGTTCTTC; CDR3 protein: CASSHGLGTNEQFF
D gene: TRBD1; clone size: NA; CDR3 length: 14; J gene: TRBJ2-7; V gene: TRBV5-6; CDR3 DNA: TGTGCCAGCAGCAGCTACGGGACAGTCTACGAGCAGTACTTC; CDR3 protein: CASSSYGTVYEQYF
D gene: TRBD1; clone size: medium-sized; CDR3 length: 14; J gene: TRBJ1-1; V gene: TRBV27; CDR3 DNA: TGTGCCAGCAGTTTAGGGACAGGGAACACTGAAGCTTTCTTT; CDR3 protein: CASSLGTGNTEAFF
D gene: NA; clone size: once; CDR3 length: 15; J gene: TRBJ1-2; V gene: TRBV5-4; CDR3 DNA: TGTGCCAGCAGCGCCGTTGGGGGCGGAAACTATGGCTACACCTTC; CDR3 protein: CASSAVGGGNYGYTF
D gene: NA; clone size: NA; CDR3 length: 13; J gene: TRBJ1-1; V gene: TRBV18; CDR3 DNA: TGTGCCAGCTCACCAACGAGGAACACTGAAGCTTTCTTT; CDR3 protein: CASSPTRNTEAFF
D gene: NA; clone size: NA; CDR3 length: 11; J gene: TRBJ1-3; V gene: TRBV2; CDR3 DNA: TGTGCCAGCAGCCTAGGCAACACCATATATTTT; CDR3 protein: CASSLGNTIYF
D gene: TRBD1; clone size: NA; CDR3 length: 15; J gene: TRBJ2-7; V gene: TRBV6-2/TRBV6-3; CDR3 DNA: TGTGCCAGCAGTTACGGGACAGGGGGCCGCGACGAGCAGTACTTC; CDR3 protein: CASSYGTGGRDEQYF
D gene: NA; clone size: NA; CDR3 length: 12; J gene: TRBJ2-1; V gene: TRBV4-1; CDR3 DNA: TGCGCCAGCAGCCAACGGGGGAATGAGCAGTTCTTC; CDR3 protein: CASSQRGNEQFF
D gene: TRBD1; clone size: NA; CDR3 length: 17; J gene: TRBJ1-1; V gene: TRBV7-3; CDR3 DNA: TGTGCCAGCAGCTTAACGTTTGCTACAGGGGTTTGTAAAAGAGCTTTCTTT; CDR3 protein: CASSLTFATGVCKRAFF
D gene: TRBD1; clone size: NA; CDR3 length: 15; J gene: TRBJ1-6; V gene: TRBV24-1; CDR3 DNA: TGTGCCACCGAGAGGGGGCTAATCAGTAATTCACCCCTCCACTTT; CDR3 protein: CATERGLISNSPLHF
D gene: TRBD1; clone size: few; CDR3 length: 15; J gene: TRBJ2-7; V gene: TRBV7-9; CDR3 DNA: TGTGCCAGCAGCTTAGCGGGGACAGGGGGCAACGAGCAGTACTTC; CDR3 protein: CASSLAGTGGNEQYF
D gene: NA; clone size: NA; CDR3 length: 13; J gene: TRBJ1-1; V gene: TRBV29-1; CDR3 DNA: TGCAGCGCCAACATCGGGACTGACACTGAAGCTTTCTTT; CDR3 protein: CSANIGTDTEAFF
D gene: NA; clone size: NA; CDR3 length: 12; J gene: TRBJ2-1; V gene: TRBV5-6; CDR3 DNA: TGTGCCAGCAGCTTGCTGGAGAATGAGCAGTTCTTC; CDR3 protein: CASSLLENEQFF
D gene: NA; clone size: NA; CDR3 length: 15; J gene: TRBJ1-2; V gene: TRBV9; CDR3 DNA: TGTGCCAGCAGCGTAGGCCCGACTAGTGTCTATGGCTACACCTTC; CDR3 protein: CASSVGPTSVYGYTF
D gene: TRBD1; clone size: few; CDR3 length: 14; J gene: TRBJ1-1; V gene: TRBV7-2; CDR3 DNA: TGTGCCAGCAGCGTAGGGACAGGGTCGACTGAAGCTTTCTTT; CDR3 protein: CASSVGTGSTEAFF
D gene: NA; clone size: NA; CDR3 length: 15; J gene: TRBJ1-5; V gene: TRBV6-5; CDR3 DNA: TGTGCCAGCAGCCCCACGGGGGTGAGCAATCAGCCCCAGCATTTT; CDR3 protein: CASSPTGVSNQPQHF
D gene: NA; clone size: once; CDR3 length: 14; J gene: TRBJ1-1; V gene: TRBV11-2; CDR3 DNA: TGTGCCAGCAGCCAACCACAGGGAAGGACTGAAGCTTTCTTT; CDR3 protein: CASSQPQGRTEAFF
D gene: NA; clone size: NA; CDR3 length: 13; J gene: TRBJ1-5; V gene: TRBV19; CDR3 DNA: TGTGCCAGTACTCTACTAGCCAATCAGCCCCAGCATTTT; CDR3 protein: CASTLLANQPQHF
D gene: TRBD2; clone size: NA; CDR3 length: 17; J gene: TRBJ2-1; V gene: TRBV30; CDR3 DNA: TGTGCCTGGAGTAAAACAAGGACTAGCGGGATTAACAATGAGCAGTTCTTC; CDR3 protein: CAWSKTRTSGINNEQFF
D gene: TRBD2; clone size: NA; CDR3 length: 15; J gene: TRBJ2-7; V gene: TRBV7-2; CDR3 DNA: TGTGCCAGCAGCTTCAGCGGGAGGGCCTGGTACGAGCAGTACTTC; CDR3 protein: CASSFSGRAWYEQYF
D gene: TRBD2; clone size: NA; CDR3 length: 15; J gene: TRBJ2-3; V gene: TRBV28; CDR3 DNA: TGTGCCAGCACTTCGGGGGGGGCTGGCACAGATACGCAGTATTTT; CDR3 protein: CASTSGGAGTDTQYF
D gene: TRBD1; clone size: NA; CDR3 length: 14; J gene: TRBJ1-2; V gene: TRBV11-2; CDR3 DNA: TGTGCCAGCAGCTGGACAGGGACAAACTATGGCTACACCTTC; CDR3 protein: CASSWTGTNYGYTF